Reported below is one T cell receptor beta chain. Its antigen is currently unknown. The sample belongs to a study of T cell responses to AZD1222 COVID-19 vaccine. Broader study findings: Clonal diversity was possibly underestimated, and the donors were mostly white British, with more females.

The CDR3 spans 18 residues. The J segment lost 6 bases and the V segment lost 5 bases, leaving 18 bases of the junction unmatched. CDR1 is LNHDA, CDR2 SQIVND, per germline (reference sequence). Profiling relied on immunoSEQ multiplex PCR, and the TCRdb table lists in-frame clones only, not all of them. The profile shows just under 100,000 clones, nearly 90% of them singletons. The specimen comprised peripheral blood, sampled on day 0 of AZD1222 vaccination. The receptor was isolated from an adult in good health. The chain is built from TRBV19 and TRBJ1-4, with 7 nucleotides matching TRBD1. CDR3: CASSANRPGQAFYEKLFF. Written as DNA, the CDR3 is TGTGCCAGTAGTGCCAACAGACCAGGACAGGCCTTCTATGAAAAACTGTTTTTT. Full variable domain (outside the CDR3, taken from reference TRBV19 and TRBJ1-4): DGGITQSPKYLFRKEGQNVTLSCEQNLNHDAMYWYRQDPGQGLRLIYYSQIVNDFQKGDIAEGYSVSREKKESFPLTVTSAQKNPTAFYLCASSANRPGQAFYEKLFFGSGTQLSVL.